This T cell receptor beta chain was identified in a study of T cells in Graves' hyperthyroidism and ophthalmopathy. The investigators amplified TCR beta CDR3 regions from RNA transcripts. HTBI primers drove first-round RT-PCR of the TCR CDR3. TCRdb re-derived calls from the multiplex PCR reads in MiXCR, one entry per CDR3 protein. The sample yields hundreds of thousands of distinct CDR3 sequences, about 14% seen once. Germline CDR1 is PRHDT and CDR2 is FYEKMQ (reference sequence). CDR3 length: 17 amino acids. J gave up 0 bases and V 6 bases, and 9 bases lay outside the gene matches. V gene TRBV13 combines with J gene TRBJ1-3, with TRBD1 identical over 9 bases. The sequence came from a woman in her forties or fifties with Graves' ophthalmopathy. Material for sequencing was blood. The DNA of the CDR3 is TGTGCCAGCAGGGCCGGGACAGGGCCACTCTCTGGAAACACCATATATTTT. Translation: CASRAGTGPLSGNTIYF.